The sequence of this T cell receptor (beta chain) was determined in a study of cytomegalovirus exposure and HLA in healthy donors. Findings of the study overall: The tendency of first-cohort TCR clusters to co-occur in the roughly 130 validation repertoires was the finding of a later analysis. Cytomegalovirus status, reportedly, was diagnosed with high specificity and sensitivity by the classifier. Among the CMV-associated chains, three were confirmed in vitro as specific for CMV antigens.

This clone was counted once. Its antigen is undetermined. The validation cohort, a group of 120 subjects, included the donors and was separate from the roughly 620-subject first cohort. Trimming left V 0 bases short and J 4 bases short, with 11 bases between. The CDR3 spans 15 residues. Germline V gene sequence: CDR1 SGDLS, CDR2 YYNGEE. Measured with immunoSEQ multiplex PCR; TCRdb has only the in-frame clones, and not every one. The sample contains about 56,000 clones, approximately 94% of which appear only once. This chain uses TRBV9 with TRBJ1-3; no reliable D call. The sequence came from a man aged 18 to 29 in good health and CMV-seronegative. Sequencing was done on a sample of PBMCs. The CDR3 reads CASSVATGSGNTIYF. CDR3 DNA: TGTGCCAGCAGCGTAGCTACGGGATCCGGAAACACCATATATTTT.